This passage covers 24 T cell receptor beta chains from one sample sequenced in a study of blood T cell repertoires in COVID-19. Libraries were prepared by immunoSEQ multiplex PCR; TCRdb keeps only in-frame clonotypes and omits some of them. The profile shows about 400,000 clones, 70% to 90% of them singletons. Input material: PBMCs or T cells enriched from blood (not recorded which). These receptors were obtained from a woman in her late teens or twenties with acute COVID-19.

This clone was picked up a small number of times. V gene TRBV10-1 combines with J gene TRBJ2-5; a weak D match, TRBD2 (6 bases). V was shortened by 5 bases and J by 5 bases, with 12 bases between the two germline ends. Germline V gene sequence: CDR1 WNHNN, CDR2 SYGVQD (reference sequence). CDR3 length equals 13 residues. For the CDR3, the DNA is TGCGCCAGCAGTTCTAGCGCGGGGGAGACCCAGTACTTC. Translating it yields CASSSSAGETQYF.

This chain uses TRBV7-2 with TRBJ2-3; TRBD1 is a possible D gene (5 bases). CDR3 length: 17 residues. With 0 bases removed from V and 0 bases from J, the gap between germline ends came to 13 bases. Germline loops: CDR1 SGHTA, CDR2 FQGNSA. The CDR3 bases are TGTGCCAGCAGCTTAGCGCTAACAGGAACCAGCACAGATACGCAGTATTTT. Protein sequence: CASSLALTGTSTDTQYF.

The chain recombines TRBV7-8 with TRBJ2-1; TRBD1 aligns across 11 bases. This CDR3 has 17 residues. With V trimmed by 1 base and J by 2 bases, 4 bases remained unmatched. The germline gives CDR1 SGHVS, CDR2 FQNEAQ. Here the CDR3 reads CASSLVPGQGAYNEQFF. For the CDR3, the DNA is TGTGCCAGCAGCTTAGTGCCGGGACAGGGGGCCTACAATGAGCAGTTCTTC.

This clone was seen just once. The chain combines TRBV11-2 with TRBJ2-7; unclear D gene. In germline, CDR1 is SGHAT, CDR2 FQNNGV. Trimming cost V 5 bases and J 2 bases, with 10 bases left between them. The CDR3 is 13 residues long. In nucleotides, the CDR3 is TGTGCCAGCAGCCTACCCTCCACCTACGAGCAGTACTTC. Translated, it gives CASSLPSTYEQYF.

The gene calls are TRBV7-3 and TRBJ1-2; possibly TRBD1 for D (6 bases). V lost 0 bases and J lost 0, with 8 bases in between. The CDR3 totals 15 residues. CDR1 SGHTA and CDR2 FQGTGA come from the germline V gene. CDR3 nucleotide sequence: TGTGCCAGCAGCTTAACGGGGGACACTAACTATGGCTACACCTTC. Its translation is CASSLTGDTNYGYTF.

This clone was seen once. The CDR3 sequence: CASSLDRGSGANVLTF. In nucleotides, the CDR3 is TGTGCCAGCAGCTTAGATCGCGGGTCTGGGGCCAACGTCCTGACTTTC. The chain employs TRBV7-2 and TRBJ2-6, with D possibly TRBD2 on 5 matching bases. The CDR3 runs to 16 residues. V was cut by 1 base and J by 1 base, with 8 bases left in between. Looked up from germline, CDR1 is SGHTA and CDR2 is FQGNSA.

The genes are TRBV27 and TRBJ2-1; D uncertain. The germline gives CDR1 MNHEY, CDR2 SMNVEV (reference sequence). This CDR3 spans 15 amino acids. Trimming pared 4 bases from V and 0 bases from J, leaving 10 bases between. The CDR3 sequence: CASSSMVSSYNEQFF. The CDR3 bases are TGTGCCAGCAGTTCCATGGTGAGCTCCTACAATGAGCAGTTCTTC.

The chain joins TRBV24-1 to TRBJ2-7; D perhaps matches TRBD1 (5 bases). This CDR3 region has 12 residues. Deletions cut 3 bases from V and 6 bases from J, with 8 bases between. Germline CDR1 KGHDR, CDR2 SFDVKD. CDR3 in DNA: TGTGCCACCAGTGATAGCAGGGCCGAGCAGTACTTC. It specifies CATSDSRAEQYF.

This chain joins TRBV28 and TRBJ2-3; 11 bases fit TRBD1. CDR1 and CDR2 (germline): MDHEN, SYDVKM. The junction had 9 bases not matched to a gene; V was cut back by 5 bases and J by 5 bases. CDR3 size: 16 residues. The CDR3 loop reads CASSPIGQGARDTQYF. The CDR3, as DNA: TGTGCCAGCAGTCCCATCGGACAGGGGGCTAGAGATACGCAGTATTTT.

In DNA, the CDR3 is TGTGCCAGCAGCTTAGAAACAGGGGGCTACTTGGGAAACACCATATATTTT. It yields the protein CASSLETGGYLGNTIYF. The chain employs TRBV7-9 and TRBJ1-3, with 9 bases lining up with TRBD1. Germline values: CDR1 SEHNR, CDR2 FQNEAQ (reference sequence). The CDR3 runs to 17 residues. V shed 1 base, J shed 4 bases, and the junction held 8 bases outside the gene matches.

The J gene is TRBJ2-7, the V gene TRBV6-2 or TRBV6-3; a possible D gene is TRBD2 (6 bases). The CDR3 loop spans 12 amino acids. Germline V gene lookup returns CDR1 MNHEY and CDR2 SVGEGT. Trimming cost V 7 bases and J 9 bases, with 16 bases left between them. The CDR3 loop is CASTPGAAGQYF. The CDR3 coding sequence is TGTGCCAGCACCCCGGGAGCGGCAGGGCAGTACTTC.

This chain links TRBV12-3 or TRBV12-4 with TRBJ1-1; 7 bases are shared with TRBD1. Trimming removed 7 bases from V and 10 bases from J; junction bases left unmatched: 12. This CDR3 has 13 residues. The CDR3 DNA reads TGTGCCAGCACCACCGACAGGGCGGCGAGAGCTTTCTTT. Translating gives CASTTDRAARAFF.

This clone showed up just once. V is TRBV4-3 and J is TRBJ1-1, with a weak D call TRBD1 (5 bases). CDR1 is LGHNA, CDR2 YSLEER, per germline. V shed 0 bases and J shed 4 bases, with 12 bases lying between them. The CDR3 is made up of 15 amino acids. The CDR3 nucleotides read TGCGCCAGCAGCCAAGAGGGGGGATCGATCACTGAAGCTTTCTTT. It encodes CASSQEGGSITEAFF.

This chain joins TRBV10-1 and TRBJ2-3; 11 nucleotides line up with TRBD1. With V trimmed by 8 bases and J by 0 bases, 1 base remained unmatched. Germline CDR1 is WNHNN and CDR2 is SYGVQD (reference sequence). The CDR3 extends over 14 amino acids. The CDR3 loop is CASGQGASTDTQYF. The CDR3 nucleotides read TGCGCCAGCGGACAGGGGGCAAGCACAGATACGCAGTATTTT.

The chain combines TRBV29-1 with TRBJ1-3; perhaps TRBD1 as D (5 bases). In germline, CDR1 is SQVTM, CDR2 ANQGSEA. Trimming took off 4 bases at V and 3 bases at J, with 16 bases between the two ends. The CDR3 has 15 amino acids. CDR3 loop: CSVAVSGGIGNTIYF. Written as DNA, the CDR3 is TGCAGCGTTGCGGTGTCCGGGGGTATTGGAAACACCATATATTTT.

Only one count was recorded for this clone. The J gene is TRBJ1-5, the V gene TRBV6-2 or TRBV6-3; D remains ambiguous. This CDR3 is 14 amino acids long. Trimming took 6 bases from V and 3 from J, leaving 12 bases between them. Germline-derived CDR1 and CDR2 are MNHEY and SVGEGT. The CDR3 region has the DNA TGTGCCAGCAGCATTGACGGGTTCAATCAGCCCCAGCATTTT. Amino acids: CASSIDGFNQPQHF.

There are a few counts of this clone. V and J are TRBV6-5 and TRBJ2-7, with D perhaps matching TRBD1 (5 bases). The CDR3 sequence is 12 residues long. The germline V gene has CDR1 MNHEY and CDR2 SVGAGI. V lost 6 bases and J lost 6, with 12 bases in between. The CDR3 DNA follows: TGTGCCAGCAGACGGACATCAGGCGAGCAGTACTTC. Translating gives CASRRTSGEQYF.

The chain has TRBV7-9 and TRBJ1-4; D is perhaps TRBD1 (6 bases). The V and J ends lost 2 bases and 4 bases respectively, with 11 bases between them. The germline gives CDR1 SEHNR, CDR2 FQNEAQ (reference sequence). The CDR3 extends over 15 amino acids. The CDR3 coding sequence is TGTGCCAGCAGCTTATCCGGGACAAGTAATGAAAAACTGTTTTTT. Its protein is CASSLSGTSNEKLFF.

V usage is TRBV29-1 and J usage is TRBJ1-1, with 11 bases identical to TRBD1. With 6 bases clipped from V and 3 bases from J, the junction kept 6 bases outside the gene matches. The germline V gene encodes CDR1 SQVTM and CDR2 ANQGSEA. This CDR3 spans 14 amino acids. CDR3 residues: CSVAGTGGYTEAFF. The DNA of the CDR3 is TGCAGCGTCGCGGGGACAGGGGGGTACACTGAAGCTTTCTTT.

CDR3 nucleotide sequence: TGTGCCAGCAGCCCGACAGGAGGCAATCAGCCCCAGCATTTT. Residues: CASSPTGGNQPQHF. This sequence joins TRBV11-2 and TRBJ1-5; D is perhaps TRBD1 (6 bases). Trimming removed 5 bases from V and 2 bases from J, with 10 bases in between. The CDR3 has 14 amino acids. Germline CDR1 is SGHAT and CDR2 is FQNNGV.

The V gene is TRBV7-9, the J gene TRBJ1-3, with D uncertain. The V gene's germline CDR1 is SEHNR and CDR2 FQNEAQ (reference sequence). The CDR3 loop spans 14 amino acids. V was trimmed by 1 base and J by 8 bases, leaving 12 bases between them. Here the CDR3 reads CASSLGQDPDTIYF. Written as DNA, the CDR3 is TGTGCCAGCAGCTTAGGGCAGGATCCGGACACCATATATTTT.

The chain couples TRBV6-6 to TRBJ2-7; D might be TRBD1 (6 bases). V was shortened by 6 bases and J by 3 bases, with 15 bases between the two germline ends. Germline CDR1 reads MNHNY; CDR2 reads SVGAGI (reference sequence). The CDR3 runs 14 residues. The CDR3, as DNA: TGTGCCAGCAGGGAAAGGGGACAATTCTACGAGCAGTACTTC. This gives the protein CASRERGQFYEQYF.

The chain employs TRBV19 and TRBJ1-5, with D perhaps TRBD1 (5 bases). The CDR3 length is 17 residues. Per germline, CDR1 LNHDA and CDR2 SQIVND (reference sequence). Trimming stripped 4 bases from V and 0 bases from J, with 16 bases between. CDR3 region: CASSSHTGGSSNQPQHF. CDR3 DNA sequence: TGTGCCAGTAGTAGCCATACCGGGGGATCTAGCAATCAGCCCCAGCATTTT.

The DNA for the CDR3 is TGTGCCAGCAGCGTCAGGACAGGGGGGACTGAAGCTTTCTTT. The encoded protein is CASSVRTGGTEAFF. This sequence joins TRBV9 and TRBJ1-1; 10 bases match TRBD1. There are 14 residues in the CDR3. The V gene's germline CDR1 is SGDLS and CDR2 YYNGEE. V was clipped by 2 bases and J by 5 bases; unmatched bases: 3.